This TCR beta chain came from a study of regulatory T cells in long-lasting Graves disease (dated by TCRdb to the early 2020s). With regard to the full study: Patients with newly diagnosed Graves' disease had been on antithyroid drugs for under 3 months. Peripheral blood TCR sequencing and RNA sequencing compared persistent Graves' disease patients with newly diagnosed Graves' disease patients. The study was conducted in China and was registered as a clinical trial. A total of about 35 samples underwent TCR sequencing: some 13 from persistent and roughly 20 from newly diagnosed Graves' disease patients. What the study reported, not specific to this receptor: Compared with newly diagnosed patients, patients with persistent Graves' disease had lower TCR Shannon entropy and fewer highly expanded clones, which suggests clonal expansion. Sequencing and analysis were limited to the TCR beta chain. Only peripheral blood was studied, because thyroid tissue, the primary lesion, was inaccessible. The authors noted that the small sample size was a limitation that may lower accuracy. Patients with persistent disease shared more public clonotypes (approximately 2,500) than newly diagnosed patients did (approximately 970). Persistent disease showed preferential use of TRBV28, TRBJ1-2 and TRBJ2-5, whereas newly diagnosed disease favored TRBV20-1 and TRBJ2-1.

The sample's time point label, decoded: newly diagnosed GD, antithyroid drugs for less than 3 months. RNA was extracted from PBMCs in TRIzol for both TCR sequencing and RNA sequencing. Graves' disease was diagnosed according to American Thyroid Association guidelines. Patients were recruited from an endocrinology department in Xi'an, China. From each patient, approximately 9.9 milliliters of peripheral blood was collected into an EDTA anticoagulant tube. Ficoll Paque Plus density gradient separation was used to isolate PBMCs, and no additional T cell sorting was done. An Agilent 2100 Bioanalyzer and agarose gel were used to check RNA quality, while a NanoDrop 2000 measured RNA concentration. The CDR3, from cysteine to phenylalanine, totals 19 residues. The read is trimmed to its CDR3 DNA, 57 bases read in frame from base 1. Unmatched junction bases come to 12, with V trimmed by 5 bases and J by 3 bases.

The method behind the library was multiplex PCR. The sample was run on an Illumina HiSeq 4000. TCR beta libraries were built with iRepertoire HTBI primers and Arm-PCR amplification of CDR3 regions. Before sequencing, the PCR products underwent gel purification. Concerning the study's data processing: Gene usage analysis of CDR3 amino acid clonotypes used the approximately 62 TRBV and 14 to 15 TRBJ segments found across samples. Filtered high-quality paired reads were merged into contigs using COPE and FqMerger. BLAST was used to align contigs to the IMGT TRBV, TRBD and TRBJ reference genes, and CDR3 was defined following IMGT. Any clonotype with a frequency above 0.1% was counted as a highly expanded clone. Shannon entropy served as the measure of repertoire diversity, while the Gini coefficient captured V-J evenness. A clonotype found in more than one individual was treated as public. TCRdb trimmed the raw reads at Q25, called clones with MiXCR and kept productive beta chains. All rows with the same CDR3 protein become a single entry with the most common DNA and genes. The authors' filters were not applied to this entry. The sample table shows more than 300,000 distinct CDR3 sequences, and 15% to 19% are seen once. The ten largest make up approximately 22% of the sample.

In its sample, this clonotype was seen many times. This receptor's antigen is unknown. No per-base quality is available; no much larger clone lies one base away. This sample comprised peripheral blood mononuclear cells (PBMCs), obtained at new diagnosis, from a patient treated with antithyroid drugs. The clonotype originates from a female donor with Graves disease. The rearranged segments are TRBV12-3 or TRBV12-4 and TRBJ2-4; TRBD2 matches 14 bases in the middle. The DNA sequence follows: TGTGCCAGCAGTGCTTCGACTAGCGGGAGGGCCAGGGGCAAAAACATTCAGTACTTC. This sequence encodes CASSASTSGRARGKNIQYF.